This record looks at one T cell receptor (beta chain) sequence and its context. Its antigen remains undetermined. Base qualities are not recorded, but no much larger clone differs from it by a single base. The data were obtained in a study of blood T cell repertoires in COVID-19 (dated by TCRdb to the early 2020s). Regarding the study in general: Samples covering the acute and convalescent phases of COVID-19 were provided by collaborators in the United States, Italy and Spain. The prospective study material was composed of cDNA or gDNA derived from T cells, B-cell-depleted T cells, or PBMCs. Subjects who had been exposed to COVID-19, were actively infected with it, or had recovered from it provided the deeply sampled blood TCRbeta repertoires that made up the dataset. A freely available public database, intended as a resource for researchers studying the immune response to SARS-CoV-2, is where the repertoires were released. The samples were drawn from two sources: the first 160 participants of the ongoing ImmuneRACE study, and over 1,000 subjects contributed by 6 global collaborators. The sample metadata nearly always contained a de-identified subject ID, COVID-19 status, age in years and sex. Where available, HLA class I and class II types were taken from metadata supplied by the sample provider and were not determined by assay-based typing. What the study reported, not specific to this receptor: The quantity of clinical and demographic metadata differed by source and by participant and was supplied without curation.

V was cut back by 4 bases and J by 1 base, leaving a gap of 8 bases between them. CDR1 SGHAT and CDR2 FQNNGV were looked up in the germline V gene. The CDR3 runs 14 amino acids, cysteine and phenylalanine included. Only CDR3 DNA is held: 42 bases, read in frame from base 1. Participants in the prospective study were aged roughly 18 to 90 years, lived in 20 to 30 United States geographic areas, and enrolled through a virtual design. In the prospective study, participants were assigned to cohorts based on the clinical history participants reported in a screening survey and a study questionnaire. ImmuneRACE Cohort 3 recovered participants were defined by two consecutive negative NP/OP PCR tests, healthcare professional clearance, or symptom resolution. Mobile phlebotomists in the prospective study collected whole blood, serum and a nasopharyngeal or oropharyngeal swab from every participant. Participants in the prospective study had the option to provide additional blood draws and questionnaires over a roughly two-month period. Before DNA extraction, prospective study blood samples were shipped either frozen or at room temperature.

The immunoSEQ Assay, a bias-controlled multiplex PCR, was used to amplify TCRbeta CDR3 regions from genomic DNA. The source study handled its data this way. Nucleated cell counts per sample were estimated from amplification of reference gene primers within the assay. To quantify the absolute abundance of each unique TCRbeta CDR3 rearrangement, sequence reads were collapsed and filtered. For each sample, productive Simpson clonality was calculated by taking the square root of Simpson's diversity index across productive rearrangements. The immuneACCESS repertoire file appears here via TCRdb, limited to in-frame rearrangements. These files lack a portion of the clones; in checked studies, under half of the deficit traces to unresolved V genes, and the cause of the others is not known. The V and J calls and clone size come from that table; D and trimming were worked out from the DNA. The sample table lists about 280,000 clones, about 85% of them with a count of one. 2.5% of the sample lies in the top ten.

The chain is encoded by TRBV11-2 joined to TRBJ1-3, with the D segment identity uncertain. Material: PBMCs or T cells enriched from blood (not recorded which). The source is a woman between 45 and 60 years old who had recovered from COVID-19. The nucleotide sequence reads TGTGCCAGCAGCTCCCTCGGTTCTGGAAACACCATATATTTT. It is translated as CASSSLGSGNTIYF.